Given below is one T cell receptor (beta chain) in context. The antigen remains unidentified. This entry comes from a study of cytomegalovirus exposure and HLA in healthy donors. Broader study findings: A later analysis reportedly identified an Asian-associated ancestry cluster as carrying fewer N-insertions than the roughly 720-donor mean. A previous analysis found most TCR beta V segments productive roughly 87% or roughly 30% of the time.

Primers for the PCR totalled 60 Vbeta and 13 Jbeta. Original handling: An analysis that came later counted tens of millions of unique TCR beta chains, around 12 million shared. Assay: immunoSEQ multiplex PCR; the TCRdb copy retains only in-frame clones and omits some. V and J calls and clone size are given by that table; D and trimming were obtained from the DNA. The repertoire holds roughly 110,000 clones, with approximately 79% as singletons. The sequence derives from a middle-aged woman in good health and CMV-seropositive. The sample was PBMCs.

The CDR3 DNA reads as TGTGCCAGCAGCTTAGTCCCAGGTCCTCGGGGCTACACCTTC. Translating it yields CASSLVPGPRGYTF. The genes are TRBV11-2 and TRBJ1-2, with no clear D. The CDR3 runs 14 residues. V was pared by 1 base and J by 8 bases, with 14 bases between. Germline CDR1 and CDR2: SGHAT and FQNNGV.